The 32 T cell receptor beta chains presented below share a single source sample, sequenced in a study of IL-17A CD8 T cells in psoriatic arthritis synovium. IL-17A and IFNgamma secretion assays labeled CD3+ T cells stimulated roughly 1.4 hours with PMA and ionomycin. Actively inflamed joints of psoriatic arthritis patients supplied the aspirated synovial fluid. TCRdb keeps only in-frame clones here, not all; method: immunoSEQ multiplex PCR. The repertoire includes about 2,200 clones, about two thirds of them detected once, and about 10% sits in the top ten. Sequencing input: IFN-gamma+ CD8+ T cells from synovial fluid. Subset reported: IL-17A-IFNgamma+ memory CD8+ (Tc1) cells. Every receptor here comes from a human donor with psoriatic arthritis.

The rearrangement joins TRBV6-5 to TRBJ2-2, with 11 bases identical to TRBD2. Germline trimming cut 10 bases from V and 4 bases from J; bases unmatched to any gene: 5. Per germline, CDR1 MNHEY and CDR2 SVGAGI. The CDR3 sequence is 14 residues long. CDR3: CATTTSGATGELFF. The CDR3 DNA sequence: TGTGCCACTACGACTAGCGGGGCCACCGGGGAGCTGTTTTTT.

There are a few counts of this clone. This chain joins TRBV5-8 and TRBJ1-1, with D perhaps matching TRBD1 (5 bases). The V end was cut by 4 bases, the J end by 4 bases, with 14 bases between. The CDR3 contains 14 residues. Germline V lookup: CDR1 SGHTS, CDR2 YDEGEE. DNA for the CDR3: TGTGCCAGCAGCCCCGGCTCGGGGACCACTGAAGCTTTCTTT. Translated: CASSPGSGTTEAFF.

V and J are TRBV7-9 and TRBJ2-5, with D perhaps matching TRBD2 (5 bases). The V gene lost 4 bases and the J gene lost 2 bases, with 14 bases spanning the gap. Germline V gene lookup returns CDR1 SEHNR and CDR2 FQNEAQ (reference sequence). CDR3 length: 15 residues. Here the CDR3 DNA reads TGTGCCAGCAGCTCACTAGAGCAGCTTCAAGAGACCCAGTACTTC. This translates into CASSSLEQLQETQYF.

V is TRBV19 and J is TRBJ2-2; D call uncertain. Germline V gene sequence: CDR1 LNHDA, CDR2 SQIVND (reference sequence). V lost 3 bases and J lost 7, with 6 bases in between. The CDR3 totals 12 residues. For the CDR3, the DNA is TGTGCCAGTAGTATTTATAACGGGGAGCTGTTTTTT. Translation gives CASSIYNGELFF.

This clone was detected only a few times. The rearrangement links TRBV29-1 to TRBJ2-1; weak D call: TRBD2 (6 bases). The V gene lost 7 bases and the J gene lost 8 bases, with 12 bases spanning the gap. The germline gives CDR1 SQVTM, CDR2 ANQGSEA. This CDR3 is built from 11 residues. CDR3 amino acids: CSGNSGDEQFF. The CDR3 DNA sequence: TGCAGCGGCAATTCGGGAGATGAGCAGTTCTTC.

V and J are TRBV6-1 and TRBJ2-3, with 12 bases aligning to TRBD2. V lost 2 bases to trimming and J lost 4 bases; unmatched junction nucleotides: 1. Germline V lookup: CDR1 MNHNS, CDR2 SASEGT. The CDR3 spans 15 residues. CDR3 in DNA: TGTGCCAGCAGTGAACTAGCGGGAGGGCCAGATACGCAGTATTTT. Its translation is CASSELAGGPDTQYF.

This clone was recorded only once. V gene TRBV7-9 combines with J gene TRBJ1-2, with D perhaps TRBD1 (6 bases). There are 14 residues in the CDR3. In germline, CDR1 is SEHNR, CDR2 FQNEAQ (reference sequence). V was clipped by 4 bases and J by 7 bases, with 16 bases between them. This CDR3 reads CASSSPGGLSGYTF. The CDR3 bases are TGTGCCAGCAGCTCACCGGGGGGCTTGAGTGGCTACACCTTC.

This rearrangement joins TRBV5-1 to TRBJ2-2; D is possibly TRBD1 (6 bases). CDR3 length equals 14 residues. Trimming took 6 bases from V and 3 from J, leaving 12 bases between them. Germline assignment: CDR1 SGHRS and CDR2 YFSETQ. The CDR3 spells CASTQDRYTGELFF. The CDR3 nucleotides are TGCGCCAGCACCCAGGACAGATACACCGGGGAGCTGTTTTTT. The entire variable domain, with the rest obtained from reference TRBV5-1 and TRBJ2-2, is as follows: KAGVTQTPRYLIKTRGQQVTLSCSPISGHRSVSWYQQTPGQGLQFLFEYFSETQRNKGNFPGRFSGRQFSNSRSEMNVSTLELGDSALYLCASTQDRYTGELFFGEGSRLTVL.

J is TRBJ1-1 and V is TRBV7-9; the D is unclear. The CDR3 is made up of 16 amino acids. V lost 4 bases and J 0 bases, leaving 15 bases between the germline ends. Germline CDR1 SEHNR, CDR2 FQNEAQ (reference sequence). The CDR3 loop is CASSSGRVTMNTEAFF. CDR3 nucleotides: TGTGCCAGCAGCTCGGGGAGGGTGACCATGAACACTGAAGCTTTCTTT.

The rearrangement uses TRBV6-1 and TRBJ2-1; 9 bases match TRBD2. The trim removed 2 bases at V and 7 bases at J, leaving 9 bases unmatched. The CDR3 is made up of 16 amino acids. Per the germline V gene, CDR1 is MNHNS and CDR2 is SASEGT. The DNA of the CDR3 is TGTGCCAGCAGTGAAAGGGTAGCGGGAGAGGGAAATGAGCAGTTCTTC. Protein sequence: CASSERVAGEGNEQFF.

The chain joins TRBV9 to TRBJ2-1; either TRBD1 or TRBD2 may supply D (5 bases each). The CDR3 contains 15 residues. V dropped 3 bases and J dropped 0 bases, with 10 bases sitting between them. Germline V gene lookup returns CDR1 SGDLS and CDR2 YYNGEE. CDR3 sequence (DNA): TGTGCCAGCAGCGCAGGGAGTGGCTCCTACAATGAGCAGTTCTTC. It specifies CASSAGSGSYNEQFF.

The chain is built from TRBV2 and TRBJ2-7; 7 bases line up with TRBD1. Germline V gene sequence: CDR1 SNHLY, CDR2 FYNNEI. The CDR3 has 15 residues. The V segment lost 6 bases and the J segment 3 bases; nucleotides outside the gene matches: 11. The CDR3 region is CASRGYTGQSYEQYF. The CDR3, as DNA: TGTGCCAGCAGAGGGTATACGGGACAGAGCTACGAGCAGTACTTC.

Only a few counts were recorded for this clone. CDR3 residues: CASSIWTSSSYNEQFF. The DNA of the CDR3 is TGTGCCAGCAGCATCTGGACTAGCAGCTCCTACAATGAGCAGTTCTTC. The chain recombines TRBV5-6 with TRBJ2-1; 8 bases are a match to TRBD2. V shed 4 bases and J 0 bases; nucleotides not matched to a gene: 6. The CDR3 length is 16 residues. Germline V gene sequence: CDR1 SGHDT, CDR2 YYEEEE.

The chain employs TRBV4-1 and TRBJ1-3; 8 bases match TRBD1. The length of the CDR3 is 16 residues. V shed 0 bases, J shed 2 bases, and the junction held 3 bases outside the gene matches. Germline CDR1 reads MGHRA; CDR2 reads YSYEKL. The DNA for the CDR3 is TGCGCCAGCAGCCAAGAGGAGACAGGGGCTGGAAACACCATATATTTT. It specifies CASSQEETGAGNTIYF.

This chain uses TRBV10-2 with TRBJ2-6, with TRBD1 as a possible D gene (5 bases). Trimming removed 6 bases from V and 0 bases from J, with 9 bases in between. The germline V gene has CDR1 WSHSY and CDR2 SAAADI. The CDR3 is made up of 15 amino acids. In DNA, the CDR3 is TGCGCCAGCAGAGAAGACAGCTCTGGGGCCAACGTCCTGACTTTC. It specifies CASREDSSGANVLTF.

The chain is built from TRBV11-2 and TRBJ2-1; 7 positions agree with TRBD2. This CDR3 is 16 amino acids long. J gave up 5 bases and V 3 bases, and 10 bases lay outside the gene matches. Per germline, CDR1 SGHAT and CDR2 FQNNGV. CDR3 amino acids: CASSLETAGRDNEQFF. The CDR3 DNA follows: TGTGCCAGCAGCTTGGAGACAGCGGGGCGGGACAATGAGCAGTTCTTC.

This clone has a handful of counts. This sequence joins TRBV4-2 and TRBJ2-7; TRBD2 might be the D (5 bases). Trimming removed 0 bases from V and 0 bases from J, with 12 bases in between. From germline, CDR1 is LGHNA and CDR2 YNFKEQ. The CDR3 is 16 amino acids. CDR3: CASSQDHSGSSYEQYF. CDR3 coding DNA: TGTGCCAGCAGCCAAGATCACAGCGGTAGCTCCTACGAGCAGTACTTC.

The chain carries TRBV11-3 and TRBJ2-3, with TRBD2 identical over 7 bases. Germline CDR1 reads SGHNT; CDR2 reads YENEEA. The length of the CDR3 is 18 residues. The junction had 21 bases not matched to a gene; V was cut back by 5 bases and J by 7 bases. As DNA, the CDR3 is TGTGCCAGCAGCATAAGCTATCCTCCATGGGCGGGAGTTAATACGCAGTATTTT. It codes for CASSISYPPWAGVNTQYF.

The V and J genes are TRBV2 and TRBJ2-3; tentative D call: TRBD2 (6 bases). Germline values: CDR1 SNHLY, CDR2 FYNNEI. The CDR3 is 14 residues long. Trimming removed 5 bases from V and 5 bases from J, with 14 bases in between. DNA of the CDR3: TGTGCCAGCAGTCTGACTAGTTGGGGAGATACGCAGTATTTT. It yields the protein CASSLTSWGDTQYF. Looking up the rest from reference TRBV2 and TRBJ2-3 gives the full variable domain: EPEVTQTPSHQVTQMGQEVILRCVPISNHLYFYWYRQILGQKVEFLVSFYNNEISEKSEIFDDQFSVERPDGSNFTLKIRSTKLEDSAMYFCASSLTSWGDTQYFGPGTRLTVL.

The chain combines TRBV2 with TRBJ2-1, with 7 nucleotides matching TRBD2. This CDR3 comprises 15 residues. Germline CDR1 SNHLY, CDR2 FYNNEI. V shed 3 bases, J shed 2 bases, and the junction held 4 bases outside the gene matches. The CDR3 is CASSDGRETYNEQFF. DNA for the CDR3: TGTGCCAGCAGTGACGGGCGGGAGACCTACAATGAGCAGTTCTTC.

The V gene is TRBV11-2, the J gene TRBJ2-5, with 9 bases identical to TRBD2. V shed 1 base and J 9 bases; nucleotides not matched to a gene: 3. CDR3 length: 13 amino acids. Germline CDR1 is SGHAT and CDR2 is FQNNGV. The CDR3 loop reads CASSLVAGEAQYF. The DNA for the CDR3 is TGTGCCAGCAGCTTAGTAGCGGGGGAGGCCCAGTACTTC.

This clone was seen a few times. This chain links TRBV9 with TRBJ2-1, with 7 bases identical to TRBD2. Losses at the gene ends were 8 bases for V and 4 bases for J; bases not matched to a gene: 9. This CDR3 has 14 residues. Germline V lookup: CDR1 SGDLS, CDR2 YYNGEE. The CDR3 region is CASSGLADYNEQFF. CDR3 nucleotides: TGTGCCAGTTCCGGGCTAGCGGATTACAATGAGCAGTTCTTC.

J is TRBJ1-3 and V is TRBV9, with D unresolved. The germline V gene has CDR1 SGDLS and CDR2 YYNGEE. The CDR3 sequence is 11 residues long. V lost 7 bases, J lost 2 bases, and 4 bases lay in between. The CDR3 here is CASGPGNTIYF. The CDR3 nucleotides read TGTGCCAGCGGTCCTGGAAACACCATATATTTT.

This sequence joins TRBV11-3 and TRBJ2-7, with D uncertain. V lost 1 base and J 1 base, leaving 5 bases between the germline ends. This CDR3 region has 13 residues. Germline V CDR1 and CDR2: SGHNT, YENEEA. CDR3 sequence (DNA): TGTGCCAGCAGCTTAGGTGGGTCCTACGAGCAGTACTTC. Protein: CASSLGGSYEQYF.

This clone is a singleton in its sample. CDR3 DNA: TGCGCCAGCAGCCAATTTTACAGGAGCTCCTACAATGAGCAGTTCTTC. Translation: CASSQFYRSSYNEQFF. The chain is built from TRBV4-1 and TRBJ2-1; TRBD1 is a possible D gene (5 bases). From germline, CDR1 is MGHRA and CDR2 YSYEKL. Between the trimmed V and J ends, which lost 2 bases and 0 bases, there was a span of 11 bases. This CDR3 comprises 16 residues.

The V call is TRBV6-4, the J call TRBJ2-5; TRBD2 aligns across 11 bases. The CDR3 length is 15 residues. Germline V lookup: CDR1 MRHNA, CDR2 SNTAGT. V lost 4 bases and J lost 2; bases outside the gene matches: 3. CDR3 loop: CASSVTSGEQETQYF. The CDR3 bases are TGTGCCAGCAGTGTGACTAGCGGGGAACAAGAGACCCAGTACTTC.

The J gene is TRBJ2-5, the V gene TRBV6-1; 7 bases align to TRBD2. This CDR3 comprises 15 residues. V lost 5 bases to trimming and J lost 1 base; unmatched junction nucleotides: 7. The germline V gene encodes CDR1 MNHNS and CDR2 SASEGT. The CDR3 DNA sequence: TGTGCCAGCAGTATCTATTCGGGGGGCCAAGAGACCCAGTACTTC. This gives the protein CASSIYSGGQETQYF.

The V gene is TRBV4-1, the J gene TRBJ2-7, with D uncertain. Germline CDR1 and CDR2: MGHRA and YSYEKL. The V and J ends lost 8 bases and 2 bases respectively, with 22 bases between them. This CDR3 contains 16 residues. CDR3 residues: CASPKKNLRVPYEQYF. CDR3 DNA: TGCGCCAGCCCTAAAAAGAACCTCCGGGTCCCCTACGAGCAGTACTTC.

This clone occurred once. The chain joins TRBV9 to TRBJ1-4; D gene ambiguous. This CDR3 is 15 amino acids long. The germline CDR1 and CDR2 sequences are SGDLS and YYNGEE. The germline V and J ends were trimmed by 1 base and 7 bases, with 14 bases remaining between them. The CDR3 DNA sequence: TGTGCCAGCAGCGTATCTGAGGGATTAGGTGAAAAACTGTTTTTT. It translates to CASSVSEGLGEKLFF.

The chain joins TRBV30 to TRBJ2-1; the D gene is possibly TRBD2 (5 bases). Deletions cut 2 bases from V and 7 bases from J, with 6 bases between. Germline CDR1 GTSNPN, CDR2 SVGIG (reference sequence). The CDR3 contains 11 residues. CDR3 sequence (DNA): TGTGCCTGGAGTACGGGGAATGAGCAGTTCTTC. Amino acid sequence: CAWSTGNEQFF. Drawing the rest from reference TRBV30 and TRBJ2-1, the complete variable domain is SQTIHQWPATLVQPVGSPLSLECTVEGTSNPNLYWYRQAAGRGLQLLFYSVGIGQISSEVPQNLSASRPQDRQFILSSKKLLLSDSGFYLCAWSTGNEQFFGPGTRLTVL.

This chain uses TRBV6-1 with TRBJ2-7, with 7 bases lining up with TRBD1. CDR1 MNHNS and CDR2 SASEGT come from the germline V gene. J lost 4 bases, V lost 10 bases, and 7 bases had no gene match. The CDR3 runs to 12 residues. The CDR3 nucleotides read TGTGCCACTAGACAGGGTGGGTACGAGCAGTACGTC. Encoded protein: CATRQGGYEQYV.

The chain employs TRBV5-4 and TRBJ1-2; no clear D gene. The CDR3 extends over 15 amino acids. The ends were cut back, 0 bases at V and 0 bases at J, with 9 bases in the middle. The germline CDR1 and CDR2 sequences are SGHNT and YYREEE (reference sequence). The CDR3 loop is CASSLERVANYGYTF. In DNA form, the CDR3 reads TGTGCCAGCAGCTTGGAACGGGTTGCTAACTATGGCTACACCTTC.